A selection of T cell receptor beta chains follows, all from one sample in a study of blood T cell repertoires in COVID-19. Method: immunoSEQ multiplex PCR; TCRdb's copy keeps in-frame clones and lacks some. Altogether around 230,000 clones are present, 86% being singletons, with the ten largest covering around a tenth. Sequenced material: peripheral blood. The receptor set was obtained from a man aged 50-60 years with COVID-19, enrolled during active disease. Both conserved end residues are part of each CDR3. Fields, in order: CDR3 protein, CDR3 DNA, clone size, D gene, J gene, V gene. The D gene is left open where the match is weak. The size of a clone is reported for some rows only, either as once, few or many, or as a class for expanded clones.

CDR3aa: CASSTEGRVTDTQYF
CDR3nt: TGTGCCAGCAGCACAGAGGGAAGGGTCACAGATACGCAGTATTTT
abundance: NA
d_gene: NA
j_gene: TRBJ2-3
v_gene: TRBV9

CDR3aa: CASSPTGVEKLFF
CDR3nt: TGTGCCAGCAGCCCAACGGGGGTTGAAAAACTGTTTTTT
abundance: NA
d_gene: NA
j_gene: TRBJ1-4
v_gene: TRBV3-1/TRBV3-2

CDR3aa: CASSAAGGSYEQYF
CDR3nt: TGTGCCAGCTCCGCAGCGGGGGGCTCTTACGAGCAGTACTTC
abundance: NA
d_gene: TRBD2
j_gene: TRBJ2-7
v_gene: TRBV7-2

CDR3aa: CASSEQITSGGYTF
CDR3nt: TGTGCCAGCAGTGAACAGATAACTAGCGGTGGCTACACCTTC
abundance: NA
d_gene: NA
j_gene: TRBJ1-2
v_gene: TRBV6-1

CDR3aa: CASSRAGGRPETQYF
CDR3nt: TGTGCCAGCAGTAGAGCGGGGGGACGCCCAGAGACCCAGTACTTC
abundance: once
d_gene: TRBD2
j_gene: TRBJ2-5
v_gene: TRBV6-5

CDR3aa: CASSRTGGSGELFF
CDR3nt: TGTGCCAGTAGCCGCACAGGGGGTTCCGGGGAGCTGTTTTTT
abundance: NA
d_gene: TRBD1
j_gene: TRBJ2-2
v_gene: TRBV19

CDR3aa: CASSLTESSGNTIYF
CDR3nt: TGTGCCAGCAGCCTCACCGAGAGCTCTGGAAACACCATATATTTT
abundance: NA
d_gene: NA
j_gene: TRBJ1-3
v_gene: TRBV6-5

CDR3aa: CASSLDPDRYTDTQYF
CDR3nt: TGTGCCAGCAGCTTAGACCCGGACAGGTACACAGATACGCAGTATTTT
abundance: NA
d_gene: TRBD1
j_gene: TRBJ2-3
v_gene: TRBV7-9

CDR3aa: CASSPPAGRGETQYF
CDR3nt: TGTGCCAGCAGCCCCCCAGCGGGGCGTGGAGAGACCCAGTACTTC
abundance: NA
d_gene: TRBD2
j_gene: TRBJ2-5
v_gene: TRBV2

CDR3aa: CASSLAGQGFDGYTF
CDR3nt: TGTGCCAGCAGCTTAGCGGGACAGGGTTTCGATGGCTACACCTTC
abundance: NA
d_gene: TRBD1
j_gene: TRBJ1-2
v_gene: TRBV7-2

CDR3aa: CASTGLAGGETQYF
CDR3nt: TGTGCCAGCACTGGACTAGCGGGGGGAGAGACCCAGTACTTC
abundance: NA
d_gene: TRBD2
j_gene: TRBJ2-5
v_gene: TRBV19

CDR3aa: CASGRDRGLSPLHF
CDR3nt: TGTGCTAGTGGTCGGGACAGGGGGCTTTCACCCCTCCACTTT
abundance: once
d_gene: TRBD1
j_gene: TRBJ1-6
v_gene: TRBV12-5

CDR3aa: CASGGQGDLSGNTIYF
CDR3nt: TGTGCCAGCGGTGGACAGGGGGATCTCTCTGGAAACACCATATATTTT
abundance: NA
d_gene: TRBD1
j_gene: TRBJ1-3
v_gene: TRBV6-6

CDR3aa: CASSPRESDKQYF
CDR3nt: TGTGCCAGCTCACCAAGAGAGTCGGACAAGCAGTACTTC
abundance: NA
d_gene: NA
j_gene: TRBJ2-7
v_gene: TRBV18

CDR3aa: CASRHKGQGEVNQPQHF
CDR3nt: TGTGCCAGCAGACACAAAGGACAGGGGGAAGTGAATCAGCCCCAGCATTTT
abundance: NA
d_gene: TRBD1
j_gene: TRBJ1-5
v_gene: TRBV27

CDR3aa: CASSYNRGRDEQYF
CDR3nt: TGTGCCAGCAGTTACAACAGGGGCAGGGACGAGCAGTACTTC
abundance: NA
d_gene: TRBD1
j_gene: TRBJ2-7
v_gene: TRBV6-2/TRBV6-3